This passage covers 10 T cell receptor beta chains from one sample sequenced in a study of technical replicates of blood from several donors. The assay was immunoSEQ multiplex PCR, and TCRdb's table has in-frame clones only and misses some. This table has tens of thousands of clones, nearly 97% appearing once. Material for sequencing was T cells isolated from PBMCs. These receptors all stem from a human donor in good health.

The gene calls are TRBV29-1 and TRBJ2-1; 8 bases match TRBD1. Germline CDR1 and CDR2: SQVTM and ANQGSEA. The CDR3 contains 14 residues. The V gene end was trimmed by 0 bases and the J gene end by 2 bases; junction bases not matched to a gene: 0. In DNA form, the CDR3 reads TGCAGCGTTGAAGAACAGGGGGCCTACAATGAGCAGTTCTTC. Translation gives CSVEEQGAYNEQFF.

The V and J genes are TRBV28 and TRBJ2-1, with a tentative D call TRBD2 (6 bases). Trimming cost V 6 bases and J 7 bases, with 19 bases left between them. The V gene's germline CDR1 is MDHEN and CDR2 SYDVKM. The CDR3 extends over 15 amino acids. The CDR3 loop reads CASSRRVGHSNEQFF. In DNA form, the CDR3 reads TGTGCCAGCAGCAGGAGGGTCGGACACTCAAATGAGCAGTTCTTC.

The DNA for the CDR3 is TGTGCCAGCAGTTCCTGGGGCGGGGACGGAGCTTTCTTT. Translated: CASSSWGGDGAFF. V and J are TRBV27 and TRBJ1-1, with D maybe TRBD1 (5 bases). V lost 4 bases and J lost 10, with 16 bases in between. Per the germline V gene, CDR1 is MNHEY and CDR2 is SMNVEV (reference sequence). This CDR3 comprises 13 residues.

This rearrangement joins TRBV27 to TRBJ2-1; 8 bases match TRBD2. J was trimmed by 6 bases and V by 3 bases; bases with no gene match: 4. CDR1 is MNHEY and CDR2 is SMNVEV in the germline V gene (reference sequence). The CDR3 has 14 residues. The CDR3 reads CASSFGLAGNEQFF. In DNA, the CDR3 is TGTGCCAGCAGTTTTGGACTAGCAGGCAATGAGCAGTTCTTC.

This rearrangement joins TRBV7-3 to TRBJ2-3; no clear D. Looked up from germline, CDR1 is SGHTA and CDR2 is FQGTGA. V was shortened by 4 bases and J by 4 bases, with 6 bases between the two germline ends. The CDR3 loop spans 12 amino acids. CDR3 region: CASSYNPDTQYF. In DNA, the CDR3 is TGTGCCAGCAGCTACAACCCAGATACGCAGTATTTT. The full variable domain, its missing parts supplied by reference TRBV7-3 and TRBJ2-3, is GAGVSQTPSNKVTEKGKYVELRCDPISGHTALYWYRQSLGQGPEFLIYFQGTGAADDSGLPNDRFFAVRPEGSVSTLKIQRTERGDSAVYLCASSYNPDTQYFGPGTRLTVL.

The CDR3 loop is CASSMRTGVGEKLFF. The CDR3 DNA reads as TGTGCCAGTAGTATGCGGACAGGGGTAGGAGAAAAACTGTTTTTT. The chain is built from TRBV19 and TRBJ1-4; 9 nucleotides line up with TRBD1. Unmatched junction bases numbered 7, after V lost 3 bases and J lost 8 bases. Per the germline V gene, CDR1 is LNHDA and CDR2 is SQIVND (reference sequence). The CDR3 contains 15 residues.

The rearrangement links TRBV9 to TRBJ2-3; tentatively, D is TRBD2 (6 bases). From germline, CDR1 is SGDLS and CDR2 YYNGEE. The V end lost 0 bases, the J end lost 1 base, and 18 bases lay between the germline ends. The CDR3 loop spans 18 amino acids. The CDR3 here is CASSVAPSGSTGTDTQYF. Here the CDR3 DNA reads TGTGCCAGCAGCGTAGCTCCTTCCGGGAGTACGGGCACAGATACGCAGTATTTT.

V is TRBV25-1 and J is TRBJ2-5; 7 bases line up with TRBD1. The trim removed 4 bases at V and 3 bases at J, leaving 11 bases unmatched. This CDR3 spans 16 amino acids. The germline CDR1 and CDR2 sequences are MGHDK and SYGVNS. The CDR3 here is CASSASHGTVEETQYF. DNA of the CDR3: TGTGCCAGCAGTGCTTCCCATGGGACAGTTGAAGAGACCCAGTACTTC.

The genes are TRBV5-1 and TRBJ2-7, with D tentatively TRBD1 (6 bases). The CDR3 covers 15 residues. Trimming took 0 bases from V and 2 from J, leaving 12 bases between them. Germline V gives CDR1 SGHRS, CDR2 YFSETQ. The CDR3 coding sequence is TGCGCCAGCAGCTTGGCTGACAGGTCCACCTACGAGCAGTACTTC. It codes for CASSLADRSTYEQYF.

The chain employs TRBV6-5 and TRBJ1-3; D call uncertain. V lost 0 bases, J lost 5 bases, and 5 bases lay in between. Germline values: CDR1 MNHEY, CDR2 SVGAGI. The CDR3 has 13 amino acids. CDR3 sequence reads: CASSYSARNTIYF. Here the CDR3 DNA reads TGTGCCAGCAGTTACTCGGCCCGAAACACCATATATTTT.